The 14 T cell receptor beta chains listed next were all sequenced from one sample in a study of molecular identifiers for immune sequencing clone quantification. TCRdb passed the PCR reads through MiXCR, listing each CDR3 protein once. The sample carries hundreds of thousands of distinct CDR3 sequences, roughly 27% recorded once. The source material was naive CD8+ T cells from blood, with Jurkat cell RNA spiked in. Specified subset: FACS-sorted CD8+CD4-CCR7+CD45RA+ naive T cells. The receptors originated from a human donor in good health. Some libraries in this study had Jurkat cell RNA spiked in.

This clonotype was observed a few times. J is TRBJ2-1 and V is TRBV6-2 or TRBV6-3; no clear D gene. V lost 5 bases and J lost 6, with 11 bases in between. CDR3 length equals 13 residues. Germline V lookup: CDR1 MNHEY, CDR2 SVGEGT. The CDR3 bases are TGTGCCAGCAGTCCCGGTCGTATCAATGAGCAGTTCTTC. This gives the protein CASSPGRINEQFF.

This clonotype showed up just a few times. The V and J genes are TRBV12-3 or TRBV12-4 and TRBJ1-6; 7 bases are shared with TRBD1. This CDR3 region has 19 residues. The V gene end was trimmed by 3 bases and the J gene end by 3 bases; junction bases not matched to a gene: 14. The CDR3 is CASSLGDRQGFGYNSPLHF. Here the CDR3 DNA reads TGTGCCAGCAGTTTGGGGGACCGACAGGGATTTGGCTATAATTCACCCCTCCACTTT.

Concerning this clonotype: This may stem from a read error, because a much larger clone lies one nucleotide away. The chain has TRBV7-1 and TRBJ2-3; D assignment may be TRBD1 or TRBD2 (5 bases each). TRBV7-1 is an ORF, with its function uncertain. The CDR3 consists of 14 residues. The germline V and J ends were trimmed by 5 bases and 4 bases, with 13 bases remaining between them. DNA of the CDR3: TGTGCCAGCAGCCAGGGACGCGTATCAGATACGCAGTATTTT. It yields the protein CASSQGRVSDTQYF.

This clonotype was detected ten times or more. The rearrangement links TRBV27 to TRBJ1-4; unclear D gene. V lost 1 base and J lost 6, with 9 bases in between. The CDR3 spans 14 residues. Germline assignment: CDR1 MNHEY and CDR2 SMNVEV (reference sequence). CDR3 bases: TGTGCCAGCAGTTTATTTACCGGGGATGAAAAACTGTTTTTT. Translating it yields CASSLFTGDEKLFF.

The CDR3 DNA follows: TGTGCCAGCAGTTTATCGGGGATCTGGGGTGCAACTAATGAAAAACTGTTTTTT. Its translation is CASSLSGIWGATNEKLFF. The J gene is TRBJ1-4, the V gene TRBV28; no firm D call. Germline values: CDR1 MDHEN, CDR2 SYDVKM. The CDR3 loop spans 18 amino acids. The ends were cut back, 1 base at V and 0 bases at J, with 15 bases in the middle. Full variable domain (remainder filled in from reference TRBV28 and TRBJ1-4): DVKVTQSSRYLVKRTGEKVFLECVQDMDHENMFWYRQDPGLGLRLIYFSYDVKMKEKGDIPEGYSVSREKKERFSLILESASTNQTSMYLCASSLSGIWGATNEKLFFGSGTQLSVL.

Note on this clonotype: Germline and junction disagree at one end, which may indicate a read error. This chain links TRBV6-5 with TRBJ2-1; tentatively, D is TRBD1 or TRBD2 (5 bases each). Looked up from germline, CDR1 is MNHEY and CDR2 is SVGAGI. The CDR3 contains 14 residues. The CDR3 sequence is CAGSCRGGRNEQFF. DNA for the CDR3: TGTGCCGGCAGTTGCCGGGGCGGACGCAATGAGCAGTTCTTC.

Details on this clonotype: One end of the junction is discordant with germline, which a read error may explain. The chain recombines TRBV24-1 with TRBJ2-1; D ambiguous. The CDR3 has 15 amino acids. Germline CDR1 KGHDR, CDR2 SFDVKD. The CDR3 here is CATSAPGPTYNKQFF. CDR3 sequence (DNA): TGTGCCACCAGTGCCCCCGGTCCCACTTACAATAAGCAGTTCTTC.

This clonotype was counted between two and nine times. The chain couples TRBV6-2 or TRBV6-3 to TRBJ2-2; TRBD1 aligns across 10 bases. The CDR3 extends over 21 amino acids. CDR1 and CDR2 (germline): MNHEY, SVGEGT. V shed 6 bases, J shed 3 bases, and the junction held 22 bases outside the gene matches. The CDR3 reads CASSRLWPSTGQGLDTGELFF. CDR3 nucleotides: TGTGCCAGCAGCCGACTTTGGCCCTCAACGGGACAGGGGCTTGACACCGGGGAGCTGTTTTTT.

This clonotype showed up just a few times. This chain uses TRBV4-3 with TRBJ1-4; weak D call: TRBD1 (6 bases). The germline V gene has CDR1 LGHNA and CDR2 YSLEER. V was pared by 0 bases and J by 8 bases, with 13 bases between. The CDR3 has 15 amino acids. The CDR3 DNA reads as TGCGCCAGCAGCCAAGATTTTTCGGGGGCCGAAAAACTGTTTTTT. Translation gives CASSQDFSGAEKLFF.

Points on this clonotype: A much larger clone is a single base away; this may be a read error. J is TRBJ2-5 and V is TRBV4-3; D gene ambiguous. The length of the CDR3 is 16 residues. Germline V gene lookup returns CDR1 LGHNA and CDR2 YSLEER. CDR3 bases: TGCGCCAGCGGCCAAGATTATGCACGCAGCCAAGAGACCCAGTACTTC. Its protein product is CASGQDYARSQETQYF.

This clonotype has a count of ten or more. CDR3 region: CASSRQGAGADTQYF. The CDR3 region has the DNA TGTGCCAGCAGTCGACAGGGGGCGGGCGCTGATACGCAGTATTTT. The chain links TRBV7-2 to TRBJ2-3; TRBD1 matches at 10 bases. V gave up 6 bases and J gave up 6 bases; unmatched junction bases: 9. The CDR3 extends over 15 amino acids. The germline CDR1 and CDR2 sequences are SGHTA and FQGNSA. Full variable domain (rest looked up from reference TRBV7-2 and TRBJ2-3): GAGVSQSPSNKVTEKGKDVELRCDPISGHTALYWYRQSLGQGLEFLIYFQGNSAPDKSGLPSDRFSAERTGGSVSTLTIQRTQQEDSAVYLCASSRQGAGADTQYFGPGTRLTVL.

This clonotype occurred a few times. Written as DNA, the CDR3 is TGTGCCAGCAGCCCGGGGGGACAGAACTACGAGCAGTACTTC. Translating it yields CASSPGGQNYEQYF. The chain is built from TRBV9 and TRBJ2-7, with D perhaps assigned TRBD1 or TRBD2 (7 bases each). Germline V gene data show CDR1 as SGDLS and CDR2 as YYNGEE. The germline V and J ends were trimmed by 4 bases and 3 bases, with 14 bases remaining between them. The CDR3 spans 14 residues.

About this clonotype: A read error may explain this, as a much larger clone is one base away. V is TRBV4-3 and J is TRBJ2-1; TRBD2 is a possible D gene (6 bases). The V end lost 1 base, the J end lost 8 bases, and 15 bases lay between the germline ends. Germline CDR1 reads LGHNA; CDR2 reads YSLEER. The CDR3 loop spans 15 amino acids. The CDR3 DNA reads as TGCGCCAGCAGCCAAGCAGGACTACAACGACATGAGCAGTTCTTC. This encodes CASSQAGLQRHEQFF.

This clonotype showed up just a few times. The chain joins TRBV4-1 to TRBJ2-7, with TRBD1 matching 9 bases. CDR1 and CDR2 from the germline V gene are MGHRA and YSYEKL. The CDR3 spans 18 residues. J gave up 4 bases and V 0 bases, and 13 bases lay outside the gene matches. CDR3 region: CASSQDVISGDRAYEQYF. CDR3 bases: TGCGCCAGCAGCCAAGATGTAATATCCGGGGACAGGGCTTACGAGCAGTACTTC.